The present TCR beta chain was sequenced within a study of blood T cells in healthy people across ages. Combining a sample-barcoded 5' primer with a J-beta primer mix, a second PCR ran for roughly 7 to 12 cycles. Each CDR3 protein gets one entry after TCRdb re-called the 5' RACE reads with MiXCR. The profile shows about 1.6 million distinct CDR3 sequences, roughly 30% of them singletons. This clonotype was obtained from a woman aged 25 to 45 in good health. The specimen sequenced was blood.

The CDR3 loop reads CASSYSTRAGGPTYEQYF. The CDR3 region has the DNA TGTGCCAGCAGTTACTCGACCCGAGCGGGGGGGCCCACCTACGAGCAGTACTTC. V gene TRBV6-2 or TRBV6-3 combines with J gene TRBJ2-7, with 10 bases fitting TRBD2. This CDR3 spans 18 amino acids. Germline V gene data show CDR1 as MNHEY and CDR2 as SVGEGT. Trimming cost V 0 bases and J 2 bases; bases outside gene matches: 10.